These 14 T cell receptor beta chains came from one sample sequenced in a study of shared clonotypes between healthy human individuals. CD45RO-negative, CCR7-positively selected cells formed the naive CD8 fraction, excluding terminally differentiated effector memory CD45RA+ cells. Assay: immunoSEQ multiplex PCR; the TCRdb copy retains only in-frame clones and omits some. The sample yields about 580,000 clones, 98% seen once. The material sequenced was naive CD8+ T cells sorted from blood. The receptors originated from a man aged 25-45 years in good health.

The sample holds one count of this clone. The CDR3 is CASSHVLTTSGKYEQYF. The CDR3 DNA reads as TGTGCCAGCAGCCACGTTTTGACGACTAGCGGGAAGTACGAGCAGTACTTC. The chain links TRBV14 to TRBJ2-7; TRBD2 matches at 11 bases. CDR1 is SGHDN, CDR2 FVKESK, per germline. Trimming at V came to 3 bases and at J to 4 bases, leaving 11 bases not matched to a gene. The CDR3 spans 17 residues. Filled out from reference TRBV14 and TRBJ2-7, the complete variable domain reads EAGVTQFPSHSVIEKGQTVTLRCDPISGHDNLYWYRRVMGKEIKFLLHFVKESKQDESGMPNNRFLAERTGGTYSTLKVQPAELEDSGVYFCASSHVLTTSGKYEQYFGPGTRLTVT.

The chain uses TRBV29-1 and TRBJ2-7, with D perhaps given as TRBD1 or TRBD2 (5 bases each). The CDR3 has 12 amino acids. With 5 bases removed from V and 3 bases from J, the gap between germline ends came to 11 bases. Germline V gene data show CDR1 as SQVTM and CDR2 as ANQGSEA. In nucleotides, the CDR3 is TGCAGCGTTAGTTGGGGGTTCTACGAGCAGTACTTC. Amino acids: CSVSWGFYEQYF.

V and J are TRBV7-9 and TRBJ2-7, with D hard to call. The germline V and J ends were trimmed by 3 bases and 2 bases, with 14 bases remaining between them. The CDR3 covers 15 residues. CDR1 SEHNR and CDR2 FQNEAQ come from the germline V gene (reference sequence). CDR3 bases: TGTGCCAGCAGCTTCCCGGTCACTTCAGCCTACGAGCAGTACTTC. Translated, it gives CASSFPVTSAYEQYF.

The rearrangement joins TRBV29-1 to TRBJ1-1; TRBD1 matches at 8 bases. Germline values: CDR1 SQVTM, CDR2 ANQGSEA. CDR3 size: 14 residues. Trimming removed 4 bases from V and 0 bases from J; junction bases left unmatched: 4. The CDR3 spells CSVGQGALNTEAFF. CDR3 DNA: TGCAGCGTTGGGCAGGGGGCTTTGAACACTGAAGCTTTCTTT.

The chain combines TRBV2 with TRBJ2-3; D is possibly TRBD1 or TRBD2 (5 bases each). The CDR3 runs to 17 residues. The germline CDR1 and CDR2 sequences are SNHLY and FYNNEI. V lost 7 bases, J lost 0 bases, and 20 bases lay in between. The chain's CDR3 is CASNLWDQAHSTDTQYF. The CDR3 DNA reads as TGTGCCAGCAATCTCTGGGACCAAGCCCATAGCACAGATACGCAGTATTTT.

This clone came up once. The rearrangement uses TRBV2 and TRBJ2-5; 9 bases agree with TRBD1. The V gene's germline CDR1 is SNHLY and CDR2 FYNNEI. The V gene end was trimmed by 2 bases and the J gene end by 1 base; junction bases not matched to a gene: 5. There are 16 residues in the CDR3. CDR3 protein: CASSEPRDRAQETQYF. The CDR3 coding sequence is TGTGCCAGCAGTGAACCCCGGGACAGGGCCCAAGAGACCCAGTACTTC. The complete variable domain, with remaining parts taken from reference TRBV2 and TRBJ2-5, reads EPEVTQTPSHQVTQMGQEVILRCVPISNHLYFYWYRQILGQKVEFLVSFYNNEISEKSEIFDDQFSVERPDGSNFTLKIRSTKLEDSAMYFCASSEPRDRAQETQYFGPGTRLLVL.

The chain employs TRBV7-8 and TRBJ1-2; 8 bases are shared with TRBD1. This CDR3 contains 18 residues. Trimming cost V 2 bases and J 6 bases; bases outside gene matches: 17. CDR1 and CDR2 from the germline V gene are SGHVS and FQNEAQ. CDR3 sequence: CASSLRAGGVRTEDGYTF. CDR3 bases: TGTGCCAGCAGCTTACGGGCAGGGGGCGTACGGACCGAGGATGGCTACACCTTC.

This rearrangement joins TRBV5-1 to TRBJ2-1, with D tentatively TRBD2 (5 bases). The CDR3 contains 15 residues. V lost 1 base and J 1 base, leaving 9 bases between the germline ends. In germline, CDR1 is SGHRS, CDR2 YFSETQ. This chain's CDR3 is CASSLREGSYNEQFF. The CDR3 DNA sequence: TGCGCCAGCAGCTTGCGGGAAGGGTCCTACAATGAGCAGTTCTTC. Together with reference TRBV5-1 and TRBJ2-1, the CDR3 gives the full variable domain: KAGVTQTPRYLIKTRGQQVTLSCSPISGHRSVSWYQQTPGQGLQFLFEYFSETQRNKGNFPGRFSGRQFSNSRSEMNVSTLELGDSALYLCASSLREGSYNEQFFGPGTRLTVL.

The chain couples TRBV5-1 to TRBJ2-3, with D possibly matching TRBD1 (5 bases). Looked up from germline, CDR1 is SGHRS and CDR2 is YFSETQ. The CDR3 is made up of 17 amino acids. V gave up 1 base and J gave up 0 bases, with 15 bases separating them. The CDR3 DNA is TGCGCCAGCAGCTTGACAGCCGGACAAAGCAGCACAGATACGCAGTATTTT. It encodes CASSLTAGQSSTDTQYF.

The chain links TRBV6-5 to TRBJ2-1; D tentatively reads TRBD1 or TRBD2 (5 bases each). The ends were cut back, 9 bases at V and 5 bases at J, with 14 bases in the middle. CDR3 length: 13 amino acids. Germline assignment: CDR1 MNHEY and CDR2 SVGAGI. The CDR3 region is CASGGSGNNEQFF. As DNA, the CDR3 is TGTGCCAGTGGGGGAAGCGGAAACAATGAGCAGTTCTTC.

The CDR3 region is CASSLAASVNTDTQYF. CDR3 in DNA: TGCGCCAGCAGCTTGGCCGCGTCAGTAAACACAGATACGCAGTATTTT. V and J are TRBV5-1 and TRBJ2-3; D remains ambiguous. The ends were cut back, 0 bases at V and 2 bases at J, with 13 bases in the middle. This CDR3 is 16 amino acids long. Per germline, CDR1 SGHRS and CDR2 YFSETQ.

The CDR3 here is CASSLGSLGYAYEQYF. CDR3 nucleotides: TGTGCCAGCAGCTTAGGGTCCTTGGGATACGCCTACGAGCAGTACTTC. The chain recombines TRBV11-2 with TRBJ2-7, with D unresolved. Per germline, CDR1 SGHAT and CDR2 FQNNGV. Trimming left V 1 base short and J 2 bases short, with 15 bases between. The CDR3 is 16 residues long.

This chain links TRBV5-1 with TRBJ2-1; D gene ambiguous. V was shortened by 6 bases and J by 4 bases, with 8 bases between the two germline ends. Germline lookup yields CDR1 SGHRS and CDR2 YFSETQ. The CDR3 consists of 12 residues. The CDR3 is CASMGRYNEQFF. The CDR3 bases are TGCGCCAGCATGGGCCGGTACAATGAGCAGTTCTTC. Supplemented by reference TRBV5-1 and TRBJ2-1, the full variable domain reads KAGVTQTPRYLIKTRGQQVTLSCSPISGHRSVSWYQQTPGQGLQFLFEYFSETQRNKGNFPGRFSGRQFSNSRSEMNVSTLELGDSALYLCASMGRYNEQFFGPGTRLTVL.

The CDR3 coding sequence is TGTGCCAGCAGTTCCTCTGCGGTATACAATGAGCAGTTCTTC. It encodes CASSSSAVYNEQFF. The chain employs TRBV6-5 and TRBJ2-1; D is unclear. Trimming took off 4 bases at V and 4 bases at J, with 11 bases between the two ends. The CDR3 runs to 14 residues. Germline values: CDR1 MNHEY, CDR2 SVGAGI.